These 23 T cell receptor beta chains were sequenced from one sample in a study of cytomegalovirus exposure and HLA in healthy donors. 60 Vbeta and 13 Jbeta primers were used in PCR. Clones were sequenced by immunoSEQ multiplex PCR, and TCRdb holds only the in-frame ones, with some missing. The table includes roughly 150,000 clones, around 78% detected once. The sequencing input was PBMCs. Receptor source: a woman in her thirties or forties in good health and CMV-seropositive.

The chain has TRBV6-6 and TRBJ2-7; TRBD2 agrees at 10 bases. J lost 4 bases, V lost 6 bases, and 9 bases had no gene match. This CDR3 region has 15 residues. Germline V gene lookup returns CDR1 MNHNY and CDR2 SVGAGI (reference sequence). CDR3 loop: CASSPTSGITYEQYF. CDR3 bases: TGTGCCAGCAGCCCTACTAGCGGGATAACTTACGAGCAGTACTTC.

The genes are TRBV4-2 and TRBJ2-5; the match to TRBD2 covers 10 bases. Losses at the gene ends were 2 bases for V and 0 bases for J; bases not matched to a gene: 9. Germline CDR1 and CDR2: LGHNA and YNFKEQ. The CDR3 spans 18 residues. As DNA, the CDR3 is TGTGCCAGCAGCCAATTAACGGTGCTAGCGGGAGACCAAGAGACCCAGTACTTC. It yields the protein CASSQLTVLAGDQETQYF.

This clone came up a few times. The chain combines TRBV4-2 with TRBJ2-7; 8 bases align to TRBD2. This CDR3 contains 14 residues. Germline CDR1 and CDR2: LGHNA and YNFKEQ. After removal of 1 base from V and 3 bases from J, the junction contained 2 bases not matched to a gene. In nucleotides, the CDR3 is TGTGCCAGCAGCCAAGCCAGCGGGGGCTACGAGCAGTACTTC. As protein: CASSQASGGYEQYF.

The rearrangement joins TRBV6-5 to TRBJ2-5; 14 nucleotides agree with TRBD2. CDR3 length equals 15 residues. The ends lost 5 bases at V and 4 bases at J; junction bases unmatched: 3. Germline CDR1 is MNHEY and CDR2 is SVGAGI. CDR3 nucleotides: TGTGCCAGCAGTAAGGGACTAGCGGGAGTAGAGACCCAGTACTTC. Amino acids: CASSKGLAGVETQYF.

The chain employs TRBV2 and TRBJ2-7; D call uncertain. The germline V and J ends were trimmed by 0 bases and 6 bases, with 9 bases remaining between them. The CDR3 sequence is 13 residues long. Germline CDR1 SNHLY, CDR2 FYNNEI. In nucleotides, the CDR3 is TGTGCCAGCAGTGAAGCAAGGCGGTCCGAGCAGTACTTC. Its translation is CASSEARRSEQYF.

As DNA, the CDR3 is TGTGCCAGCAGCCGCGGGGGATCGCAAGAGACCCAGTACTTC. As protein: CASSRGGSQETQYF. This chain joins TRBV25-1 and TRBJ2-5, with 7 bases that match TRBD2. Germline lookup yields CDR1 MGHDK and CDR2 SYGVNS. This CDR3 spans 14 amino acids. V was pared by 6 bases and J by 2 bases, with 6 bases of the junction left unmatched.

This chain joins TRBV6-4 and TRBJ2-7; possibly TRBD2 for D (6 bases). V lost 5 bases to trimming and J lost 0 bases, with 14 bases between them. The germline CDR1 and CDR2 sequences are MRHNA and SNTAGT. The CDR3 consists of 15 residues. The CDR3 reads CASSYRRGGSYEQYF. The CDR3 DNA reads TGTGCCAGCAGTTATCGCCGGGGAGGCTCCTACGAGCAGTACTTC.

The chain combines TRBV5-5 with TRBJ2-5; TRBD2 aligns across 8 bases. This CDR3 is 15 amino acids long. V shed 2 bases, J shed 4 bases, and the junction held 7 bases outside the gene matches. Germline values: CDR1 SGHKS, CDR2 YYEKEE (reference sequence). CDR3 in DNA: TGTGCCAGCAGCTTAGGACTAGCCGTTCGAGAGACCCAGTACTTC. Its protein product is CASSLGLAVRETQYF.

The chain couples TRBV9 to TRBJ2-4; 9 positions match TRBD1. Germline CDR1 and CDR2: SGDLS and YYNGEE. The V segment lost 1 base and the J segment 15 bases; nucleotides outside the gene matches: 26. The CDR3 has 19 amino acids. CDR3 amino acids: CASSVNNRGPLISKPPGYF. The DNA for the CDR3 is TGTGCCAGCAGCGTAAATAACAGGGGGCCTCTGATCTCCAAGCCGCCGGGGTACTTC. Combining the CDR3 with reference TRBV9 and TRBJ2-4 gives the whole variable domain DSGVTQTPKHLITATGQRVTLRCSPRSGDLSVYWYQQSLDQGLQFLIQYYNGEERAKGNILERFSAQQFPDLHSELNLSSLELGDSALYFCASSVNNRGPLISKPPGYFGAGTRLSVL.

This clone was seen a few times. The chain recombines TRBV5-1 with TRBJ1-1; weak D call: TRBD1 (5 bases). V lost 4 bases to trimming and J lost 4 bases, with 14 bases between them. CDR3 length: 14 amino acids. CDR1 and CDR2 from the germline V gene are SGHRS and YFSETQ. In DNA, the CDR3 is TGCGCCAGCAGCCTGGTAGGGGTCGGCACTGAAGCTTTCTTT. It yields the protein CASSLVGVGTEAFF.

This clone was counted a single time. The chain combines TRBV4-1 with TRBJ2-2; 9 nucleotides match TRBD2. The germline V gene has CDR1 MGHRA and CDR2 YSYEKL. CDR3 length: 18 residues. Trimming at V came to 1 base and at J to 4 bases, leaving 10 bases not matched to a gene. CDR3 sequence: CASSQGVSGSLGTGELFF. The CDR3 DNA follows: TGCGCCAGCAGCCAAGGGGTTAGCGGGAGTCTCGGCACCGGGGAGCTGTTTTTT.

The chain has TRBV5-1 and TRBJ2-1; TRBD2 agrees at 7 bases. Losses at the gene ends were 0 bases for V and 13 bases for J; bases not matched to a gene: 4. The CDR3 is 12 residues long. Germline V gene data show CDR1 as SGHRS and CDR2 as YFSETQ. The CDR3 sequence is CASSLEGTTQFF. The CDR3 DNA sequence: TGCGCCAGCAGCTTGGAAGGGACTACCCAGTTCTTC.

V and J are TRBV10-3 and TRBJ2-7; D might be TRBD2 (6 bases). The CDR3 runs 15 residues. V lost 6 bases and J lost 5, with 20 bases in between. CDR1 and CDR2 from the germline V gene are ENHRY and SYGVKD. Written as DNA, the CDR3 is TGTGCCATCAGCGGGAGTGTCACGTCCGGCAACGAGCAGTACTTC. Its protein is CAISGSVTSGNEQYF.

The chain has TRBV28 and TRBJ1-1; no firm D call. V lost 4 bases, J lost 3 bases, and 12 bases lay in between. The CDR3 extends over 14 amino acids. The germline V gene encodes CDR1 MDHEN and CDR2 SYDVKM. The CDR3 DNA is TGTGCCAGCAGTTCTATGGGGAGAGACACTGAAGCTTTCTTT. This gives the protein CASSSMGRDTEAFF.

The rearrangement links TRBV28 to TRBJ1-1; 11 nucleotides agree with TRBD1. From germline, CDR1 is MDHEN and CDR2 SYDVKM. V gave up 10 bases and J gave up 5 bases; unmatched junction bases: 6. The CDR3 totals 13 residues. CDR3 sequence (DNA): TGTGCCACCACGGGACAGGGGGTTACTGAAGCTTTCTTT. Amino acids: CATTGQGVTEAFF.

The chain carries TRBV18 and TRBJ1-5; no reliable D call. CDR1 is KGHSH, CDR2 LQKENI, per germline. The CDR3 loop spans 13 amino acids. Trimming removed 6 bases at V and 5 bases at J, with 11 bases between. The CDR3: CASSPGEDQPQHF. The CDR3 DNA is TGTGCCAGCTCCCCCGGAGAGGATCAGCCCCAGCATTTT.

This rearrangement joins TRBV25-1 to TRBJ2-7; D may be TRBD2 (5 bases). The CDR3 totals 14 residues. The germline V gene has CDR1 MGHDK and CDR2 SYGVNS. The V end was cut by 8 bases, the J end by 1 base, with 15 bases between. The CDR3 bases are TGTGCCAGCGCAGCGGCCGGGTCGTCCTACGAGCAGTACTTC. Translating gives CASAAAGSSYEQYF.

The rearrangement joins TRBV12-2 to TRBJ2-3; the tabulated D call, TRBD2, remains unverified against the DNA. TRBV12-2 is described as a pseudogene. The CDR3 consists of 17 residues. The CDR3 sequence: CASRFGGRGSRVDTQYF. The CDR3 nucleotides read TGTGCAAGTCGCTTTGGAGGGAGAGGGTCCAGGGTGGATACGCAGTATTTT.

The chain is built from TRBV9 and TRBJ2-3, with 10 positions matching TRBD2. V dropped 1 base and J dropped 1; count of bases not matched to a gene: 3. Germline V gene data show CDR1 as SGDLS and CDR2 as YYNGEE. The CDR3 spans 16 residues. The CDR3 protein is CASSVFGTSGTDTQYF. CDR3 sequence (DNA): TGTGCCAGCAGCGTATTCGGGACTAGCGGCACAGATACGCAGTATTTT.

The chain joins TRBV10-1 to TRBJ2-3, with D possibly being TRBD2 (6 bases). CDR3 length: 14 residues. V was pared by 0 bases and J by 5 bases, with 9 bases between. In germline, CDR1 is WNHNN, CDR2 SYGVQD (reference sequence). The DNA of the CDR3 is TGCGCCAGCAGTGAGTCGGGGGGAGGAGATACGCAGTATTTT. Translated: CASSESGGGDTQYF.

This clone has just a few counts. The DNA of the CDR3 is TGCGCCAGCAGTCAACAGGGGAACCCCCACGAGCAGTACTTC. Its translation is CASSQQGNPHEQYF. V is TRBV10-1 and J is TRBJ2-7; 7 positions match TRBD1. V trimming: 5 bases; J trimming: 5 bases; junction bases outside the gene matches: 9. The CDR3 length is 14 residues. The germline V gene encodes CDR1 WNHNN and CDR2 SYGVQD (reference sequence).

J is TRBJ1-1 and V is TRBV5-6; TRBD1 might be the D (5 bases). Germline V CDR1 and CDR2: SGHDT, YYEEEE. There are 11 residues in the CDR3. Trimming stripped 2 bases from V and 8 bases from J, with 7 bases between. In DNA form, the CDR3 reads TGTGCCAGCAGCTTTGGGGGGGAAGCTTTCTTT. This sequence encodes CASSFGGEAFF.

The chain combines TRBV7-9 with TRBJ2-3, with no clear D. CDR1 is SEHNR and CDR2 is FQNEAQ in the germline V gene (reference sequence). The CDR3 is made up of 11 amino acids. The V end lost 5 bases, the J end lost 3 bases, and 3 bases lay between the germline ends. The CDR3 coding sequence is TGTGCCAGCAGCCGGACAGATACGCAGTATTTT. It codes for CASSRTDTQYF.